Listed below are T cell receptor beta chains from one sample, sequenced in a study of cytotoxic CD8 clonotypes in ibrutinib-treated CLL. Only in-frame clones appear in the TCRdb table, and some are missing; sequencing was by immunoSEQ multiplex PCR. The sample records under 75,000 clones, approximately 71% being singletons. Sequencing used PBMCs, obtained after 12 months of ibrutinib treatment. The receptors were gathered from a human donor with chronic lymphocytic leukemia. The CDR3 runs from the conserved cysteine through the conserved F or W. Fields, in order: J gene, V gene, D gene, clone size, CDR3 protein, CDR3 DNA. D genes are given only for firm matches. Some rows mark clone size as missing; the rest say once, few, many or name a class of expanded clone.

j_call: TRBJ2-7
v_call: TRBV7-9
d_call: NA
clone_size: NA
cdr3_aa: CASSLADTYEQYF
cdr3_nt: TGTGCCAGCAGCTTAGCGGATACCTACGAGCAGTACTTC

j_call: TRBJ2-1
v_call: TRBV7-2
d_call: NA
clone_size: NA
cdr3_aa: CASSPTGTSYNEQFF
cdr3_nt: TGTGCCAGCAGCCCCACGGGAACTTCCTACAATGAGCAGTTCTTC

j_call: TRBJ2-7
v_call: TRBV10-3
d_call: TRBD2
clone_size: few
cdr3_aa: CAISPGLAGEQYF
cdr3_nt: TGTGCCATCAGTCCGGGACTAGCGGGAGAGCAGTACTTC

j_call: TRBJ2-1
v_call: TRBV10-2
d_call: NA
clone_size: once
cdr3_aa: CASSSGDEQFF
cdr3_nt: TGCGCCAGCAGCTCCGGGGATGAGCAGTTCTTC

j_call: TRBJ2-1
v_call: TRBV4-1
d_call: TRBD2
clone_size: NA
cdr3_aa: CASSQGGRAGDEQFF
cdr3_nt: TGCGCCAGCAGCCAAGGAGGGAGGGCCGGCGATGAGCAGTTCTTC

j_call: TRBJ1-5
v_call: TRBV6-1
d_call: NA
clone_size: NA
cdr3_aa: CASSESPAHNQPQHF
cdr3_nt: TGTGCCAGCAGTGAAAGCCCCGCACACAATCAGCCCCAGCATTTT

j_call: TRBJ2-3
v_call: TRBV30
d_call: NA
clone_size: NA
cdr3_aa: CAYDSGGTDTQYF
cdr3_nt: TGTGCCTACGACTCCGGGGGCACAGATACGCAGTATTTT

j_call: TRBJ2-5
v_call: TRBV7-2
d_call: NA
clone_size: NA
cdr3_aa: CASSLELWGGTQYF
cdr3_nt: TGTGCCAGCAGCTTAGAATTATGGGGTGGGACCCAGTACTTC

j_call: TRBJ2-7
v_call: TRBV5-1
d_call: TRBD2
clone_size: NA
cdr3_aa: CASTPDSGGSYEQYF
cdr3_nt: TGCGCCAGCACTCCGGACTCGGGGGGCTCCTACGAGCAGTACTTC

j_call: TRBJ2-5
v_call: TRBV9
d_call: TRBD2
clone_size: NA
cdr3_aa: CASSDGLAEKETQYF
cdr3_nt: TGTGCCAGCAGCGACGGACTAGCGGAGAAAGAGACCCAGTACTTC

j_call: TRBJ2-5
v_call: TRBV7-8
d_call: TRBD1
clone_size: once
cdr3_aa: CASSFGGQGPETQYF
cdr3_nt: TGTGCCAGCAGCTTTGGGGGACAGGGACCAGAGACCCAGTACTTC

j_call: TRBJ2-2
v_call: TRBV10-3
d_call: NA
clone_size: NA
cdr3_aa: CAIGGPLGGELFF
cdr3_nt: TGTGCCATCGGGGGCCCCCTGGGGGGGGAGCTGTTTTTT

j_call: TRBJ1-5
v_call: TRBV5-4
d_call: TRBD1
clone_size: NA
cdr3_aa: CASSPPGTGPTGNQPQHF
cdr3_nt: TGTGCCAGCAGCCCGCCCGGGACAGGGCCAACAGGCAATCAGCCCCAGCATTTT

j_call: TRBJ1-5
v_call: TRBV11-2
d_call: NA
clone_size: NA
cdr3_aa: CASSLAENQPQHF
cdr3_nt: TGTGCCAGCAGCTTAGCCGAGAATCAGCCCCAGCATTTT

j_call: TRBJ1-4
v_call: TRBV10-3
d_call: TRBD1
clone_size: NA
cdr3_aa: CAISAGQAALEKLFF
cdr3_nt: TGTGCCATCAGTGCCGGACAGGCAGCACTTGAAAAACTGTTTTTT

j_call: TRBJ2-2
v_call: TRBV9
d_call: NA
clone_size: NA
cdr3_aa: CASSVVQGITGELFF
cdr3_nt: TGTGCCAGCAGCGTAGTTCAGGGAATCACCGGGGAGCTGTTTTTT

j_call: TRBJ1-4
v_call: TRBV7-9
d_call: NA
clone_size: NA
cdr3_aa: CASSSRAHVGEKLFF
cdr3_nt: TGTGCCAGCAGCTCTCGGGCACATGTGGGTGAAAAACTGTTTTTT

j_call: TRBJ2-5
v_call: TRBV12-5
d_call: TRBD2
clone_size: NA
cdr3_aa: CASGPGLAGEETQYF
cdr3_nt: TGTGCTAGTGGCCCGGGACTAGCGGGAGAAGAGACCCAGTACTTC

j_call: TRBJ1-5
v_call: TRBV6-1
d_call: NA
clone_size: NA
cdr3_aa: CASNSQGFNQPQHF
cdr3_nt: TGTGCCAGTAACTCCCAGGGGTTTAATCAGCCCCAGCATTTT

j_call: TRBJ2-3
v_call: TRBV18
d_call: TRBD1
clone_size: NA
cdr3_aa: CASSRRQGAVDTQYF
cdr3_nt: TGTGCCAGCTCACGACGACAGGGGGCTGTGGATACGCAGTATTTT

j_call: TRBJ2-1
v_call: TRBV28
d_call: TRBD1
clone_size: NA
cdr3_aa: CASSPDRVVYNEQFF
cdr3_nt: TGTGCCAGCAGCCCGGACAGGGTTGTCTACAATGAGCAGTTCTTC

j_call: TRBJ2-5
v_call: TRBV5-1
d_call: TRBD1
clone_size: NA
cdr3_aa: CASSYRGGAGGETQYF
cdr3_nt: TGCGCCAGCAGCTATCGGGGCGGAGCAGGGGGAGAGACCCAGTACTTC

j_call: TRBJ2-2
v_call: TRBV13
d_call: NA
clone_size: NA
cdr3_aa: CASSTRQAGNTGELFF
cdr3_nt: TGTGCCAGCAGCACCCGACAGGCCGGTAACACCGGGGAGCTGTTTTTT

j_call: TRBJ1-5
v_call: TRBV19
d_call: NA
clone_size: NA
cdr3_aa: CASSLEPKGDQPQHF
cdr3_nt: TGTGCCAGTAGTTTAGAACCGAAAGGGGATCAGCCCCAGCATTTT

j_call: TRBJ2-7
v_call: TRBV7-6
d_call: NA
clone_size: NA
cdr3_aa: CASSLAPTTSYEQYF
cdr3_nt: TGTGCCAGCAGCTTAGCGCCTACCACCTCCTACGAGCAGTACTTC

j_call: TRBJ2-1
v_call: TRBV7-3
d_call: TRBD2
clone_size: NA
cdr3_aa: CASSFGGRASAEQFF
cdr3_nt: TGTGCCAGCAGCTTCGGAGGGAGGGCGAGCGCTGAGCAGTTCTTC

j_call: TRBJ2-5
v_call: TRBV7-2
d_call: NA
clone_size: NA
cdr3_aa: CASSLVQGWHGETQYF
cdr3_nt: TGTGCCAGCAGCTTAGTCCAGGGCTGGCACGGGGAGACCCAGTACTTC

j_call: TRBJ2-2
v_call: TRBV15
d_call: NA
clone_size: NA
cdr3_aa: CATSRDLGGGELFF
cdr3_nt: TGTGCCACCAGCAGAGATCTGGGGGGAGGGGAGCTGTTTTTT

j_call: TRBJ2-3
v_call: TRBV19
d_call: NA
clone_size: NA
cdr3_aa: CASSHGGTHTQYF
cdr3_nt: TGTGCCAGTAGCCATGGGGGGACCCATACGCAGTATTTT

j_call: TRBJ2-5
v_call: TRBV6-5
d_call: TRBD1
clone_size: NA
cdr3_aa: CASSVGQNQETQYF
cdr3_nt: TGTGCCAGCAGCGTGGGACAGAACCAAGAGACCCAGTACTTC

j_call: TRBJ2-7
v_call: TRBV5-1
d_call: TRBD2
clone_size: few
cdr3_aa: CASSVGTSESSEQYF
cdr3_nt: TGCGCCAGCAGCGTAGGGACTAGCGAGTCTAGCGAGCAGTACTTC

j_call: TRBJ2-1
v_call: TRBV7-2
d_call: TRBD2
clone_size: NA
cdr3_aa: CASSPLAGGLYNEQFF
cdr3_nt: TGTGCCAGCAGTCCACTAGCGGGAGGGTTATACAATGAGCAGTTCTTC

j_call: TRBJ2-7
v_call: TRBV18
d_call: TRBD2
clone_size: NA
cdr3_aa: CASSLGRNTYEQYF
cdr3_nt: TGTGCCAGCTCACTCGGGAGGAACACCTACGAGCAGTACTTC

j_call: TRBJ2-6
v_call: TRBV7-3
d_call: NA
clone_size: NA
cdr3_aa: CASSPRAGSGANVLTF
cdr3_nt: TGTGCCAGCAGCCCCCGTGCGGGCTCTGGGGCCAACGTCCTGACTTTC

j_call: TRBJ2-3
v_call: TRBV18
d_call: NA
clone_size: NA
cdr3_aa: CASSPGGDTQYF
cdr3_nt: TGTGCCAGCTCACCGGGGGGTGATACGCAGTATTTT

j_call: TRBJ2-7
v_call: TRBV19
d_call: TRBD1
clone_size: once
cdr3_aa: CASNTGTAESYEQYF
cdr3_nt: TGTGCCAGTAATACCGGGACAGCGGAGTCCTACGAGCAGTACTTC

j_call: TRBJ1-5
v_call: TRBV10-2
d_call: NA
clone_size: NA
cdr3_aa: CASSPSRGGQPQHF
cdr3_nt: TGCGCCAGCAGTCCGTCGAGGGGCGGTCAGCCCCAGCATTTT

j_call: TRBJ1-5
v_call: TRBV6-6
d_call: NA
clone_size: NA
cdr3_aa: CASSYGDSNQPQHF
cdr3_nt: TGTGCCAGCAGTTACGGGGATTCCAATCAGCCCCAGCATTTT

j_call: TRBJ2-7
v_call: TRBV6-5
d_call: NA
clone_size: NA
cdr3_aa: CASTNRGSEQYF
cdr3_nt: TGTGCCAGCACCAACCGAGGTTCCGAGCAGTACTTC

j_call: TRBJ1-2
v_call: TRBV7-3
d_call: NA
clone_size: NA
cdr3_aa: CASSLYRRKVKGPNYGYTF
cdr3_nt: TGTGCCAGCAGCTTATACAGAAGGAAAGTTAAAGGACCTAACTATGGCTACACCTTC

j_call: TRBJ2-7
v_call: TRBV4-3
d_call: TRBD2
clone_size: NA
cdr3_aa: CASSQEPGLASYEQYF
cdr3_nt: TGCGCCAGCAGCCAGGAACCGGGACTAGCGTCCTACGAGCAGTACTTC

j_call: TRBJ2-7
v_call: TRBV19
d_call: TRBD2
clone_size: NA
cdr3_aa: CASSIGHLAGAYEQYF
cdr3_nt: TGTGCCAGTAGTATAGGTCATCTAGCGGGGGCCTACGAGCAGTACTTC